This is a list of T cell receptor beta chains from one sample in a study of cytomegalovirus exposure and HLA in healthy donors. The table came from immunoSEQ multiplex PCR; TCRdb's copy has only in-frame clones and leaves some out. Of approximately 160,000 clones detected, approximately 96% appear once; the ten largest clones hold about 0.94%. Sequencing was done on a sample of PBMCs. These receptors all come from a woman between 18 and 29 years old in good health and CMV-seronegative. CDR3s include the opening cysteine and the closing phenylalanine or tryptophan. Fields, in order: J gene, V gene, D gene, CDR3 protein. The D gene is left open where the match is weak.

J gene: TRBJ1-4; V gene: TRBV9; D gene: .; CDR3 protein: CASSVGGRSPTNEKLFF
J gene: TRBJ1-6; V gene: TRBV5-1; D gene: .; CDR3 protein: CASSLTTGSRNSPLHF
J gene: TRBJ1-2; V gene: TRBV6-1; D gene: .; CDR3 protein: CASSNGRAGYGYTF
J gene: TRBJ2-7; V gene: TRBV4-3; D gene: TRBD1; CDR3 protein: CASSPGDRVNPEQYF
J gene: TRBJ2-2; V gene: TRBV10-3; D gene: .; CDR3 protein: CAISGDKAANTGELFF
J gene: TRBJ2-5; V gene: TRBV6-5; D gene: .; CDR3 protein: CASSPGLPRKETQYF
J gene: TRBJ2-5; V gene: TRBV7-2; D gene: TRBD2; CDR3 protein: CASSLVSGGSPVNF
J gene: TRBJ1-1; V gene: TRBV9; D gene: .; CDR3 protein: CASSARERGNTEAFF
J gene: TRBJ2-1; V gene: TRBV29-1; D gene: .; CDR3 protein: CSVTSSYSSSYNEQFF
J gene: TRBJ2-7; V gene: TRBV7-9; D gene: .; CDR3 protein: CASIRGGAGEQYF
J gene: TRBJ1-2; V gene: TRBV7-8; D gene: TRBD1; CDR3 protein: CASSLQGTGGYTF
J gene: TRBJ1-4; V gene: TRBV19; D gene: TRBD1; CDR3 protein: CASSPRTGRNEKLFF
J gene: TRBJ2-3; V gene: TRBV30; D gene: TRBD2; CDR3 protein: CASSSGPTDTQYF
J gene: TRBJ2-7; V gene: TRBV6-1; D gene: TRBD2; CDR3 protein: CASSWPGLANEQYF
J gene: TRBJ2-2; V gene: TRBV6-6; D gene: .; CDR3 protein: CASNRNRGAGTGELFF
J gene: TRBJ1-4; V gene: TRBV7-2; D gene: .; CDR3 protein: CASSSRTTTNEKLFF
J gene: TRBJ2-7; V gene: TRBV7-2; D gene: .; CDR3 protein: CASVPNTAGEQYF
J gene: TRBJ2-2; V gene: TRBV5-4; D gene: TRBD1; CDR3 protein: CASSVTGDTGELFF
J gene: TRBJ2-3; V gene: TRBV6-1; D gene: TRBD2; CDR3 protein: CASSLPGTSPDTQYF
J gene: TRBJ1-1; V gene: TRBV9; D gene: .; CDR3 protein: CASSVAMNTEAFF
J gene: TRBJ2-5; V gene: TRBV18; D gene: .; CDR3 protein: CASSPLAGQMQETQYF
J gene: TRBJ1-6; V gene: TRBV28; D gene: .; CDR3 protein: CASKSDAPYSPLHF
J gene: TRBJ2-2; V gene: TRBV9; D gene: TRBD2; CDR3 protein: CASSVSGGAKTGELFF
J gene: TRBJ2-2; V gene: TRBV5-6; D gene: TRBD2; CDR3 protein: CASSWRGGDGELFF
J gene: TRBJ2-7; V gene: TRBV5-4; D gene: .; CDR3 protein: CASSSSGAYEQYF
J gene: TRBJ2-1; V gene: TRBV10-3; D gene: TRBD1; CDR3 protein: CAIMGSGTGLDQFF
J gene: TRBJ1-4; V gene: TRBV12-5; D gene: TRBD1; CDR3 protein: CASGFWLGQPPKTNEKLFF
J gene: TRBJ1-2; V gene: TRBV13; D gene: TRBD1; CDR3 protein: CASSPPYRGSGYTF
J gene: TRBJ1-6; V gene: TRBV6-1; D gene: .; CDR3 protein: CASSELTENSPLHF
J gene: TRBJ1-2; V gene: TRBV7-2; D gene: .; CDR3 protein: CASSLTDSYGYTF
J gene: TRBJ2-5; V gene: TRBV5-4; D gene: TRBD2; CDR3 protein: CASIKRLAGGQETQYF
J gene: TRBJ2-7; V gene: TRBV4-3; D gene: TRBD1; CDR3 protein: CASSQNRDRDRGDFYEQYF
J gene: TRBJ2-7; V gene: TRBV30; D gene: .; CDR3 protein: CAWSLPRGEQYF
J gene: TRBJ1-1; V gene: TRBV9; D gene: .; CDR3 protein: CASSVSGTEAFF
J gene: TRBJ2-1; V gene: TRBV7-9; D gene: TRBD2; CDR3 protein: CASSPRGGGADEQFF
J gene: TRBJ2-3; V gene: TRBV12-5; D gene: .; CDR3 protein: CASARSGSDTQYF
J gene: TRBJ1-1; V gene: TRBV19; D gene: .; CDR3 protein: CASSMRGAEAFF
J gene: TRBJ2-1; V gene: TRBV6-1; D gene: TRBD1; CDR3 protein: CASSPQGAYNEQFF
J gene: TRBJ1-6; V gene: TRBV19; D gene: TRBD1; CDR3 protein: CASRDSVSYNSPLHF
J gene: TRBJ1-1; V gene: TRBV7-3; D gene: TRBD1; CDR3 protein: CASSKDRGAGTEAFF